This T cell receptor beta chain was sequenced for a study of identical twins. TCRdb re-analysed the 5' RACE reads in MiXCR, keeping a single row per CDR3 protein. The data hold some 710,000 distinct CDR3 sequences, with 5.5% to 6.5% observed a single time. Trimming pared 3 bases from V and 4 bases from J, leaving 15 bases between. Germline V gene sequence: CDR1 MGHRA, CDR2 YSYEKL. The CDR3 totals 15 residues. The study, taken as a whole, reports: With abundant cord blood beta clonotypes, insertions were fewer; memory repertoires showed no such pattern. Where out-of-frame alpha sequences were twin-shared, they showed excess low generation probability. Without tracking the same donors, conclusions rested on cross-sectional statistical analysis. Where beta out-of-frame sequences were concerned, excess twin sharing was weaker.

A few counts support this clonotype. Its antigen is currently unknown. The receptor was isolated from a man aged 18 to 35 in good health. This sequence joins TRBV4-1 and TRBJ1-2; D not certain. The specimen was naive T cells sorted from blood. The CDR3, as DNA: TGCGCCAGCAGCCACCTTGGAAAGGATGGCTATGGCTACACCTTC. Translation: CASSHLGKDGYGYTF.